This note documents a single T cell receptor beta chain sequence. Losses at the gene ends were 5 bases for V and 10 bases for J; bases not matched to a gene: 13. CDR1 and CDR2 from the germline V gene are SEHNR and FQNEAQ (reference sequence). CDR3 size: 16 residues. This sample's time point: patch test 1, 2 weeks after DPC sensitization. The treatment was: therapeutic diphenylcyclopropenone sensitization with weekly scalp DPC. The data belong to a study of human T cells and chemical hapten exposure. TCRdb processed the RACE reads anew with MiXCR; each CDR3 protein has one entry. The repertoire holds some 400,000 distinct CDR3 sequences, about 4.8% seen once, with approximately 2.3% in the top ten.

V usage is TRBV7-9 and J usage is TRBJ2-1; 11 nucleotides line up with TRBD1. Sample: whole blood, taken in connection with sensitization to the hapten diphenylcyclopropenone (DPC). This clonotype was sampled from a woman aged 50 to 60 with alopecia areata. Some clones in this sample may be carry-over from other donors' samples. CDR3 protein: CASSAPEGQGVTEQFF. CDR3 coding DNA: TGTGCCAGCAGCGCCCCAGAGGGACAGGGGGTCACGGAGCAGTTCTTC.